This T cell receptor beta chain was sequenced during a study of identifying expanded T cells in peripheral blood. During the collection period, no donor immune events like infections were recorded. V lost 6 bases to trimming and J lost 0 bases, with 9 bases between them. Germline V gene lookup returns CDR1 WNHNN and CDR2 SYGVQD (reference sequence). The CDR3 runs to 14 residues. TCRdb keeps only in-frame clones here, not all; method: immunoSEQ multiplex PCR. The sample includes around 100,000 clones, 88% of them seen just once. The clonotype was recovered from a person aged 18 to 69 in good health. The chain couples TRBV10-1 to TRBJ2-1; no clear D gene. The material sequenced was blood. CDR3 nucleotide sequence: TGCGCCAGCAGGAGGCGGTTCTCCTACAATGAGCAGTTCTTC. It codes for CASRRRFSYNEQFF.